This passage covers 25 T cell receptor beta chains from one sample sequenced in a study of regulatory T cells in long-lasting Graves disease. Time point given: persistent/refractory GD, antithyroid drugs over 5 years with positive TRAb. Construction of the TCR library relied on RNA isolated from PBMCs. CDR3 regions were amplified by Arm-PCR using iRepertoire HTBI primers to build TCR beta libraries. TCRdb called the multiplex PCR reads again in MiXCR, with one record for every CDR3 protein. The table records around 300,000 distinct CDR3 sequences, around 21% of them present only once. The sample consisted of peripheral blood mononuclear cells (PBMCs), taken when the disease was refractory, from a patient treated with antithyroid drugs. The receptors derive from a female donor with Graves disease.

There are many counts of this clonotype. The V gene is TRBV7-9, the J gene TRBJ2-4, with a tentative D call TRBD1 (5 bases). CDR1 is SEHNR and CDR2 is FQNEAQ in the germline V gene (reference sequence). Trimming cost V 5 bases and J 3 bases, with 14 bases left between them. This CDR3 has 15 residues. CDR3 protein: CASSPSDSYKNIQYF. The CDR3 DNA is TGTGCCAGCAGCCCCTCTGACAGCTACAAAAACATTCAGTACTTC. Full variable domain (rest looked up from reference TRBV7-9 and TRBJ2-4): DTGVSQNPRHKITKRGQNVTFRCDPISEHNRLYWYRQTLGQGPEFLTYFQNEAQLEKSRLLSDRFSAERPKGSFSTLEIQRTEQGDSAMYLCASSPSDSYKNIQYFGAGTRLSVL.

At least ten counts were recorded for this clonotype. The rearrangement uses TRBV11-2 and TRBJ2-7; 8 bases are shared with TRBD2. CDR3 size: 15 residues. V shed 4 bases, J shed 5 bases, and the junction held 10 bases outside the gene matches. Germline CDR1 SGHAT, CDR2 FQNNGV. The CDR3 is CASSSGAGEADEQYF. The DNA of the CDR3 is TGTGCCAGCAGCTCGGGAGCGGGAGAAGCCGACGAGCAGTACTTC.

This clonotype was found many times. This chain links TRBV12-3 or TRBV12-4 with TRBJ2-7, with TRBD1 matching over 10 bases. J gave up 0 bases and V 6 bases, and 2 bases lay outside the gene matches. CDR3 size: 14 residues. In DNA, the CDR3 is TGTGCCAGCAGGAGACAGGGGGCCTCCTACGAGCAGTACTTC. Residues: CASRRQGASYEQYF.

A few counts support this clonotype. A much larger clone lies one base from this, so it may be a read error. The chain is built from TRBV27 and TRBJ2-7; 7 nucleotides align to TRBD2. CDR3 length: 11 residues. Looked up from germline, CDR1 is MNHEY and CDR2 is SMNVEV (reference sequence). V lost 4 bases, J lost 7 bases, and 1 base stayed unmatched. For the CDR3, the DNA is TGTGCCAGCAGTTCCGGGGGGGAGCAGTACTTC. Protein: CASSSGGEQYF.

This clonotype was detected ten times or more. The CDR3 nucleotides read TGTGCCAGCAGCCCTAGGCGTAGCGGCGAGACCCAGTACTTC. Its translation: CASSPRRSGETQYF. This rearrangement joins TRBV7-2 to TRBJ2-5, with D possibly TRBD2 on 6 matching bases. Germline lookup yields CDR1 SGHTA and CDR2 FQGNSA. V was clipped by 5 bases and J by 5 bases, with 15 bases between them. This CDR3 comprises 14 residues.

The CDR3 coding sequence is TGTGCCAGCAGTGAAGCGAGCGGGAGTCGGAGAGAGCAGTTCTTC. Amino acids: CASSEASGSRREQFF. V and J are TRBV6-1 and TRBJ2-1; 8 nucleotides agree with TRBD2. Losses at the gene ends were 0 bases for V and 10 bases for J; bases not matched to a gene: 8. CDR3 length: 15 residues. Looked up from germline, CDR1 is MNHNS and CDR2 is SASEGT.

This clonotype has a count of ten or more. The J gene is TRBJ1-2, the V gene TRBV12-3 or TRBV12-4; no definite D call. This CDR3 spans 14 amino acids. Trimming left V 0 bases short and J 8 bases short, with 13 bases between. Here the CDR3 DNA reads TGTGCCAGCAGTTTAGCTACGCCGGCGAGGGGCTACACCTTC. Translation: CASSLATPARGYTF.

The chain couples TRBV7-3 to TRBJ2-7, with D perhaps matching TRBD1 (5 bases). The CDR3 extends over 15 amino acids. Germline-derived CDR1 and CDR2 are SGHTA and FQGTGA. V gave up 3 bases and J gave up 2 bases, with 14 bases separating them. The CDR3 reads CASSFTGGSTYEQYF. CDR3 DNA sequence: TGTGCCAGCAGCTTTACAGGCGGTTCAACCTACGAGCAGTACTTC. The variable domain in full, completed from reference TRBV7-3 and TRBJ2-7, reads GAGVSQTPSNKVTEKGKYVELRCDPISGHTALYWYRQSLGQGPEFLIYFQGTGAADDSGLPNDRFFAVRPEGSVSTLKIQRTERGDSAVYLCASSFTGGSTYEQYFGPGTRLTVT.

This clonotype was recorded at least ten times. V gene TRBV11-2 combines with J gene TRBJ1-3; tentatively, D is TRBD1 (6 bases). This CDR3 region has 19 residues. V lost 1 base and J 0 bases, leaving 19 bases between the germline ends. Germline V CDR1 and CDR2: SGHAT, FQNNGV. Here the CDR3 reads CASSLAGVEPLSSGNTIYF. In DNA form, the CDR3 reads TGTGCCAGCAGCTTAGCAGGGGTGGAACCGTTAAGCTCTGGAAACACCATATATTTT.

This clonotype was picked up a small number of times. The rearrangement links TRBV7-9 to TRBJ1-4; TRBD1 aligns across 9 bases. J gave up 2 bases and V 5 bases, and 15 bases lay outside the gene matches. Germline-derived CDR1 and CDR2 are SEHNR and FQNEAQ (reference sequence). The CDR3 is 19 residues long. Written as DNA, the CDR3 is TGTGCCAGCAGCCCTCGTCCCGGGACAGGGTGGGAGACTAATGAAAAACTGTTTTTT. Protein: CASSPRPGTGWETNEKLFF.

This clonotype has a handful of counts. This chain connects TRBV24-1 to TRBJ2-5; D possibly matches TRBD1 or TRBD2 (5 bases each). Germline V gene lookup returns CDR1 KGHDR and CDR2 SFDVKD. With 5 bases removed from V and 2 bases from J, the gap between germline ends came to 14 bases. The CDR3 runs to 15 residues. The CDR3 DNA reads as TGTGCCACCAGTGTCGGGGCTGCACTACAAGAGACCCAGTACTTC. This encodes CATSVGAALQETQYF.

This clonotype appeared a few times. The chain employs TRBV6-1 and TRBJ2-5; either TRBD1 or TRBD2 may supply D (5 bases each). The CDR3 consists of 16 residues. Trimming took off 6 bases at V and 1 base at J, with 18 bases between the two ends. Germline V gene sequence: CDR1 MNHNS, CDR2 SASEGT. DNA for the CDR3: TGTGCCAGCAGGTCCCTGGGGACCACAACCCAAGAGACCCAGTACTTC. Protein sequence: CASRSLGTTTQETQYF.

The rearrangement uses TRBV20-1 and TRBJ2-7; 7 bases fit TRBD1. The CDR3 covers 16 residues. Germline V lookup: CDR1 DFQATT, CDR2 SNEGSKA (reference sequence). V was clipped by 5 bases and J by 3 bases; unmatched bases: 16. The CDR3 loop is CSAPARRGQLNYEQYF. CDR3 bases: TGCAGTGCTCCCGCCCGAAGGGGACAGCTTAACTACGAGCAGTACTTC.

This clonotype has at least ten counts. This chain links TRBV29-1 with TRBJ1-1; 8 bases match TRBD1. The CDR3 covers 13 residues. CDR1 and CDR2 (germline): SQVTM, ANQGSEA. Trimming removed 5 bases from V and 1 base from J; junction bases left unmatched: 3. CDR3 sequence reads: CSVPGTGNTEAFF. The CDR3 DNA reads TGCAGCGTTCCAGGGACAGGGAACACTGAAGCTTTCTTT.

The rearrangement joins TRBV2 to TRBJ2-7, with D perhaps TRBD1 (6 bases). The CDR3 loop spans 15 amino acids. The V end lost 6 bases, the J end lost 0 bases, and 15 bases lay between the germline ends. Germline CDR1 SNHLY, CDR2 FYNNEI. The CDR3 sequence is CASSQGLSPSYEQYF. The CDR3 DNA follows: TGTGCCAGCAGCCAGGGGCTCTCGCCCTCCTACGAGCAGTACTTC.

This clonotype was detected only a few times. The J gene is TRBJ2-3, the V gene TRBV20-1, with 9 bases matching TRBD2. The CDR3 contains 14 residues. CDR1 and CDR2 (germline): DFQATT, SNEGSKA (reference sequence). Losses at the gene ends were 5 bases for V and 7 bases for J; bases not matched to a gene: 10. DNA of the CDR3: TGCAGTGCTGAATTTAGCGGGAGTAGGAATACGCAGTATTTT. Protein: CSAEFSGSRNTQYF.

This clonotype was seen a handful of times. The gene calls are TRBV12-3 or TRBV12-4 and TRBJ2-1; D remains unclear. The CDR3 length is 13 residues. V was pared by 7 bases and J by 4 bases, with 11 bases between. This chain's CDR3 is CASTHRSYNEQFF. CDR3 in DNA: TGTGCCAGCACCCACCGATCTTACAATGAGCAGTTCTTC.

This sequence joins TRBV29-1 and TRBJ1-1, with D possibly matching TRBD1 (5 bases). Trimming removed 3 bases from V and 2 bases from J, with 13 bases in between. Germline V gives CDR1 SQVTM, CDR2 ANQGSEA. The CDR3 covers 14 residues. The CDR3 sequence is CSVEGGHRNTEAFF. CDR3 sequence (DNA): TGCAGCGTTGAGGGCGGACATCGAAACACTGAAGCTTTCTTT.

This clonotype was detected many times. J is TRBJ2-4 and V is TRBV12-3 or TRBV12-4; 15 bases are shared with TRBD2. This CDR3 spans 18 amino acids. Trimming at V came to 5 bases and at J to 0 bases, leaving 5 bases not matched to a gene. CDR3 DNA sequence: TGTGCCAGCAGTCTGGGACTAGCGGGGGGAGGAGCCAAAAACATTCAGTACTTC. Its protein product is CASSLGLAGGGAKNIQYF.

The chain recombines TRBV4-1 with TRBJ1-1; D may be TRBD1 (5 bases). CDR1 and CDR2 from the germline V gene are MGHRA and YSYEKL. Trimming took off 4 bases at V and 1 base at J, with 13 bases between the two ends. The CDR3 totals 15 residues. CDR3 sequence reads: CASSPRSGANTEAFF. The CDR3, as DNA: TGCGCCAGCAGCCCCAGATCTGGGGCGAACACTGAAGCTTTCTTT.

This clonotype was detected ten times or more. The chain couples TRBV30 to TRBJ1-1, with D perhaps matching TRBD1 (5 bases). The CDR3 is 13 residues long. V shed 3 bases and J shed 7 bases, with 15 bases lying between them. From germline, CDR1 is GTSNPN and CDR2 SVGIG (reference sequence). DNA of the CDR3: TGTGCCTGGAGAGATACAGGCTCGGGTGAAGCTTTCTTT. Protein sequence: CAWRDTGSGEAFF.

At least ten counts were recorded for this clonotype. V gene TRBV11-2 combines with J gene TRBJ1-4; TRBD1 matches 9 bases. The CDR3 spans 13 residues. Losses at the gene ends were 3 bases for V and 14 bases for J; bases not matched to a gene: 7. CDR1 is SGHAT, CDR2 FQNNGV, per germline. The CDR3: CASSLGQGRNLFF. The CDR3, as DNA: TGTGCCAGCAGCTTGGGACAGGGAAGAAATCTGTTTTTT. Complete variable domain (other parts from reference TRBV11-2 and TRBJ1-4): EAGVAQSPRYKIIEKRQSVAFWCNPISGHATLYWYQQILGQGPKLLIQFQNNGVVDDSQLPKDRFSAERLKGVDSTLKIQPAKLEDSAVYLCASSLGQGRNLFFGSGTQLSVL.

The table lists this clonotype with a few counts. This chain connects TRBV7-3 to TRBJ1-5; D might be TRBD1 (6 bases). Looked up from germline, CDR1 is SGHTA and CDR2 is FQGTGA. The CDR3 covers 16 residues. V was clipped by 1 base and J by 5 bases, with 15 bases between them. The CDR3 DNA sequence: TGTGCCAGCAGCTTAATCTTGGGGGGCGCGGATCAGCCCCAGCATTTT. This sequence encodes CASSLILGGADQPQHF.

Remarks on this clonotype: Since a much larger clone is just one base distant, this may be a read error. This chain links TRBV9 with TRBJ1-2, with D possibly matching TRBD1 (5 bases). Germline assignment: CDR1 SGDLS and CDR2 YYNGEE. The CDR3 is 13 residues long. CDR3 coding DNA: TGCGCCAGCAGCTTGGAGGGGCAGGGTGGCTACACCTTC. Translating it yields CASSLEGQGGYTF.

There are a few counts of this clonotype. CDR3 nucleotide sequence: TGTGCCAGCAGCGGAGGGATAGGGACAGGCCAAGAGACCCAGTACTTC. Encoded protein: CASSGGIGTGQETQYF. The J gene is TRBJ2-5, the V gene TRBV9; 8 nucleotides line up with TRBD1. The CDR3 runs 16 residues. Trimming cost V 3 bases and J 1 base; bases outside gene matches: 8. From germline, CDR1 is SGDLS and CDR2 YYNGEE.